The 30 T cell receptor beta chains below were found in one sample sequenced in a study of identical twins. MiXCR, run by TCRdb on the 5' RACE reads, gives a single entry per CDR3 protein. The data show a few hundred thousand distinct CDR3 sequences, around a tenth seen once. The same sample was also used in a study of yellow fever vaccine responses in identical twins.

Sequencing was done on a sample of PBMCs. These receptors originate from a woman aged 18-29 years in good health.

The J gene is TRBJ2-7, the V gene TRBV27, with 9 positions matching TRBD2. The germline gives CDR1 MNHEY, CDR2 SMNVEV (reference sequence). The CDR3 covers 15 residues. Trimming at V came to 6 bases and at J to 7 bases, leaving 13 bases not matched to a gene. CDR3 amino acids: CASRDGLAGVGEQYF. CDR3 nucleotides: TGTGCCAGCAGGGATGGGTTAGCGGGAGTGGGAGAGCAGTACTTC.

This clonotype was seen a handful of times. V and J are TRBV12-3 or TRBV12-4 and TRBJ1-2; TRBD1 agrees at 12 bases. The CDR3 consists of 14 residues. The trim removed 10 bases at V and 4 bases at J, leaving 7 bases unmatched. CDR3: CATNRDRGLYGYTF. DNA of the CDR3: TGTGCCACTAACCGGGACAGGGGGCTCTATGGCTACACCTTC.

Many counts were recorded for this clonotype. The CDR3 spells CASSAGTPSLGTQYF. CDR3 coding DNA: TGCGCCAGCAGCGCCGGGACTCCATCATTGGGGACCCAGTACTTC. This chain joins TRBV5-1 and TRBJ2-5, with D perhaps TRBD2 (6 bases). CDR3 length: 15 residues. Germline V gives CDR1 SGHRS, CDR2 YFSETQ. Trimming pared 4 bases from V and 7 bases from J, leaving 20 bases between.

This clonotype was detected ten times or more. V usage is TRBV7-9 and J usage is TRBJ2-1; D remains ambiguous. Germline V gene sequence: CDR1 SEHNR, CDR2 FQNEAQ (reference sequence). CDR3 length: 12 amino acids. Deletions cut 4 bases from V and 7 bases from J, with 8 bases between. The CDR3 DNA sequence: TGTGCCAGCAGCTCGTTGATAAATGAGCAGTTCTTC. It is translated as CASSSLINEQFF.

This sequence joins TRBV7-6 and TRBJ2-2; D unclear. Germline V gene lookup returns CDR1 SGHVS and CDR2 FNYEAQ. V was trimmed by 3 bases and J by 0 bases, leaving 11 bases between them. This CDR3 has 16 amino acids. The CDR3 DNA is TGTGCCAGCAGCTTCTTGGGTAACTCGAACACCGGGGAGCTGTTTTTT. It specifies CASSFLGNSNTGELFF.

In this sample, this clonotype turned up a few times. Its ends do not fully match the called genes, so a read error is possible. V is TRBV25-1 and J is TRBJ2-5, with D possibly called TRBD1 or TRBD2 (5 bases each). CDR1 and CDR2 from the germline V gene are MGHDK and SYGVNS. This CDR3 has 14 amino acids. In DNA, the CDR3 is TGTGCCAGCAGTGGGGGGATGGCAAAAGAGAGCCAGTACTTC. This encodes CASSGGMAKESQYF. Variable domain in full (rest from reference TRBV25-1 and TRBJ2-5): EADIYQTPRYLVIGTGKKITLECSQTMGHDKMYWYQQDPGMELHLIHYSYGVNSTEKGDLSSESTVSRIRTEHFPLTLESARPSHTSQYLCASSGGMAKESQYFGPGTRLLVL.

V is TRBV7-8 and J is TRBJ2-7, with TRBD1 identical over 9 bases. The CDR3 is made up of 16 amino acids. Losses at the gene ends were 5 bases for V and 3 bases for J; bases not matched to a gene: 11. CDR1 is SGHVS and CDR2 is FQNEAQ in the germline V gene. The DNA of the CDR3 is TGTGCCAGCAGCCCGGACCGGGACAGGGTTGTCTACGAGCAGTACTTC. It is translated as CASSPDRDRVVYEQYF.

This clonotype has ten or more counts. The chain joins TRBV5-1 to TRBJ1-1, with 9 positions matching TRBD1. This CDR3 has 14 residues. Unmatched junction bases numbered 3, after V lost 3 bases and J lost 3 bases. Germline-derived CDR1 and CDR2 are SGHRS and YFSETQ. The CDR3 bases are TGCGCCAGCAGCTGGGGACAGGGTGACACTGAAGCTTTCTTT. It yields the protein CASSWGQGDTEAFF.

This clonotype has only a few counts. The DNA for the CDR3 is TGCGCCAGCAGCCCCCTCGGGGTAGCGGGAGTGAATGAGCAGTTCTTC. Its translation is CASSPLGVAGVNEQFF. This chain uses TRBV5-1 with TRBJ2-1; 9 bases align to TRBD2. From germline, CDR1 is SGHRS and CDR2 YFSETQ. Trimming at V came to 4 bases and at J to 7 bases, leaving 12 bases not matched to a gene. This CDR3 contains 16 residues.

The genes are TRBV3-1 and TRBJ1-1, with 10 bases fitting TRBD1. This CDR3 comprises 15 residues. V shed 3 bases and J 3 bases; nucleotides not matched to a gene: 4. The germline V gene encodes CDR1 LGHDT and CDR2 YNNKEL (reference sequence). The CDR3 protein is CASSHGTGDDTEAFF. The CDR3 DNA reads TGTGCCAGCAGCCACGGGACAGGGGATGACACTGAAGCTTTCTTT.

This clonotype was seen at least ten times. The chain uses TRBV12-3 or TRBV12-4 and TRBJ2-7; D is possibly TRBD1 or TRBD2 (5 bases each). The V and J ends lost 5 bases and 2 bases respectively, with 16 bases between them. The CDR3 runs 15 residues. The CDR3: CASSLSGPTAYEQYF. The CDR3 DNA sequence: TGTGCCAGCAGTCTGTCGGGACCGACCGCCTACGAGCAGTACTTC.

V usage is TRBV29-1 and J usage is TRBJ2-7; no clear D gene. This CDR3 region has 10 residues. Trimming took off 6 bases at V and 3 bases at J, with 6 bases between the two ends. The germline gives CDR1 SQVTM, CDR2 ANQGSEA. DNA of the CDR3: TGCAGCGTCAAACACTACGAGCAGTACTTC. Residues: CSVKHYEQYF.

This clonotype showed up just a few times. The J gene is TRBJ2-1, the V gene TRBV4-3, with 9 bases aligning to TRBD2. The V and J ends lost 4 bases and 9 bases, in that order; junction bases with no gene match: 13. The CDR3 is made up of 16 amino acids. Germline loops: CDR1 LGHNA, CDR2 YSLEER. The CDR3: CASSPRTSDYSGEQFF. The DNA of the CDR3 is TGCGCCAGCAGCCCGAGGACTAGCGATTATAGTGGTGAGCAGTTCTTC.

This clonotype turned up a few times. The chain links TRBV20-1 to TRBJ2-5; D not certain. The germline V gene encodes CDR1 DFQATT and CDR2 SNEGSKA (reference sequence). CDR3 length equals 11 residues. V was clipped by 5 bases and J by 1 base, with 5 bases between them. The CDR3 loop is CSAASQETQYF. DNA for the CDR3: TGCAGTGCTGCCAGCCAAGAGACCCAGTACTTC.

In its sample, this clonotype was seen a few times. V and J are TRBV12-3 or TRBV12-4 and TRBJ2-1, with D possibly TRBD1 on 6 matching bases. The CDR3 runs to 14 residues. Deletions cut 10 bases from V and 2 bases from J, with 15 bases between. This chain's CDR3 is CATSKGDPYNEQFF. The CDR3 DNA reads TGTGCCACCTCAAAGGGGGATCCCTACAATGAGCAGTTCTTC.

This clonotype has only a few counts. V is TRBV28 and J is TRBJ1-1; 8 bases fit TRBD1. Per the germline V gene, CDR1 is MDHEN and CDR2 is SYDVKM. The CDR3 is 17 amino acids. With 6 bases clipped from V and 0 bases from J, the junction kept 12 bases outside the gene matches. Here the CDR3 DNA reads TGTGCCAGCAGGATCCAGGGGGCTCGCGCGATGAACACTGAAGCTTTCTTT. It specifies CASRIQGARAMNTEAFF. The full variable domain, rest sourced from reference TRBV28 and TRBJ1-1, is DVKVTQSSRYLVKRTGEKVFLECVQDMDHENMFWYRQDPGLGLRLIYFSYDVKMKEKGDIPEGYSVSREKKERFSLILESASTNQTSMYLCASRIQGARAMNTEAFFGQGTRLTVV.

This clonotype was picked up many times. The rearrangement joins TRBV5-1 to TRBJ2-1; TRBD2 matches at 10 bases. The CDR3 is 15 residues long. The trim removed 0 bases at V and 8 bases at J, leaving 5 bases unmatched. Germline loops: CDR1 SGHRS, CDR2 YFSETQ. CDR3 region: CASSLGLAGIDEQFF. The CDR3, as DNA: TGCGCCAGCAGCTTGGGACTAGCGGGTATAGATGAGCAGTTCTTC.

The chain is built from TRBV6-5 and TRBJ2-3, with 8 positions matching TRBD2. The CDR3 runs 18 residues. Germline V gene sequence: CDR1 MNHEY, CDR2 SVGAGI. The V and J ends lost 7 bases and 2 bases, in that order; junction bases with no gene match: 17. The CDR3 spells CASINVAGLQEITDTQYF. The CDR3 DNA reads TGTGCCAGCATTAACGTAGCGGGACTCCAAGAGATCACAGATACGCAGTATTTT.

This clonotype was detected only a few times. The chain employs TRBV12-3 or TRBV12-4 and TRBJ2-7, with D perhaps assigned TRBD1 or TRBD2 (6 bases each). V lost 8 bases and J 2 bases, leaving 10 bases between the germline ends. CDR3 length: 12 amino acids. CDR3 protein: CASAGGTYEQYF. Here the CDR3 DNA reads TGTGCCAGCGCCGGGGGCACCTACGAGCAGTACTTC.

This clonotype was counted only a few times. The chain employs TRBV28 and TRBJ2-2; 7 positions agree with TRBD2. CDR3 length: 17 amino acids. V trimming: 6 bases; J trimming: 9 bases; junction bases outside the gene matches: 19. Germline lookup yields CDR1 MDHEN and CDR2 SYDVKM. CDR3 protein: CASSDPSGGGLRRELFF. Written as DNA, the CDR3 is TGTGCCAGCAGCGACCCGTCGGGGGGAGGGCTTAGGAGGGAGCTGTTTTTT.

This clonotype was seen repeatedly, ten times or more. The chain uses TRBV12-3 or TRBV12-4 and TRBJ2-7, with a weak D call TRBD1 (6 bases). The CDR3 totals 14 residues. Deletions cut 7 bases from V and 3 bases from J, with 16 bases between. The CDR3 spells CASTLRGHGYEQYF. The CDR3 coding sequence is TGTGCCAGCACCCTACGGGGACACGGCTACGAGCAGTACTTC.

The chain uses TRBV5-1 and TRBJ2-5; the D is unclear. The length of the CDR3 is 14 residues. V was shortened by 4 bases and J by 1 base, with 11 bases between the two germline ends. Germline CDR1 SGHRS, CDR2 YFSETQ. The CDR3 region is CASSTGRSQETQYF. The DNA of the CDR3 is TGCGCCAGCAGCACGGGCAGGAGCCAAGAGACCCAGTACTTC.

The chain has TRBV4-1 and TRBJ2-5; perhaps TRBD2 as D (6 bases). The length of the CDR3 is 15 residues. Germline V gene sequence: CDR1 MGHRA, CDR2 YSYEKL. Trimming took off 0 bases at V and 2 bases at J, with 10 bases between the two ends. CDR3 region: CASSQEQRVQETQYF. DNA of the CDR3: TGCGCCAGCAGCCAAGAGCAGCGGGTACAAGAGACCCAGTACTTC.

The table lists this clonotype with a few counts. The gene calls are TRBV6-5 and TRBJ2-1; D ambiguous. CDR1 and CDR2 (germline): MNHEY, SVGAGI. Trimming removed 4 bases from V and 6 bases from J, with 13 bases in between. This CDR3 has 14 residues. In DNA form, the CDR3 reads TGTGCCAGCAGTTCCTCGACCGTTATCAATGAGCAGTTCTTC. Its protein product is CASSSSTVINEQFF.

This clonotype was seen at least ten times. The gene calls are TRBV5-1 and TRBJ2-1; D may be TRBD1 or TRBD2 (6 bases each). The CDR3 length is 16 residues. From germline, CDR1 is SGHRS and CDR2 YFSETQ. Trimming pared 1 base from V and 0 bases from J, leaving 11 bases between. CDR3 sequence (DNA): TGCGCCAGCAGCTTGTCGGGGGCAAGCTCCTACAATGAGCAGTTCTTC. It is translated as CASSLSGASSYNEQFF. Full variable domain (rest looked up from reference TRBV5-1 and TRBJ2-1): KAGVTQTPRYLIKTRGQQVTLSCSPISGHRSVSWYQQTPGQGLQFLFEYFSETQRNKGNFPGRFSGRQFSNSRSEMNVSTLELGDSALYLCASSLSGASSYNEQFFGPGTRLTVL.

The chain is built from TRBV20-1 and TRBJ2-5; TRBD2 matches at 9 bases. The germline gives CDR1 DFQATT, CDR2 SNEGSKA (reference sequence). V trimming: 0 bases; J trimming: 5 bases; junction bases outside the gene matches: 10. The CDR3 runs 16 residues. The CDR3 here is CSARDQKRGAGETQYF. Written as DNA, the CDR3 is TGCAGTGCTAGAGATCAGAAGCGGGGGGCGGGGGAGACCCAGTACTTC.

The V and J genes are TRBV20-1 and TRBJ1-5, with D hard to call. Trimming took off 4 bases at V and 0 bases at J, with 10 bases between the two ends. Germline assignment: CDR1 DFQATT and CDR2 SNEGSKA (reference sequence). This CDR3 comprises 14 residues. CDR3 DNA sequence: TGCAGTGCTATAAAAGGGAATAGCAATCAGCCCCAGCATTTT. Its protein is CSAIKGNSNQPQHF.

As for this clonotype: A much larger clone sits a single nucleotide away, making a read error possible. The chain is built from TRBV29-1 and TRBJ2-3; weak D call: TRBD1 (5 bases). This CDR3 is built from 13 residues. CDR1 and CDR2 from the germline V gene are SQVTM and ANQGSEA. With 5 bases removed from V and 4 bases from J, the gap between germline ends came to 13 bases. CDR3 region: CSVLQEWADTQYF. CDR3 nucleotide sequence: TGCAGCGTTTTACAGGAGTGGGCAGATACGCAGTATTTT.

The chain has TRBV7-2 and TRBJ2-3; 8 nucleotides align to TRBD2. V was pared by 1 base and J by 3 bases, with 9 bases of the junction left unmatched. The length of the CDR3 is 17 residues. Per germline, CDR1 SGHTA and CDR2 FQGNSA. Here the CDR3 DNA reads TGTGCCAGCAGCTTAGTGCCGGGACTAGGTTCTACAGATACGCAGTATTTT. Translating it yields CASSLVPGLGSTDTQYF.

The chain employs TRBV7-2 and TRBJ2-7; D not certain. V was shortened by 1 base and J by 0 bases, with 10 bases between the two germline ends. The germline gives CDR1 SGHTA, CDR2 FQGNSA. The CDR3 spans 15 residues. The CDR3 sequence: CASSLDHGPSYEQYF. The CDR3 DNA is TGTGCCAGCAGCTTAGATCATGGACCCTCCTACGAGCAGTACTTC. The complete variable domain, with remaining parts taken from reference TRBV7-2 and TRBJ2-7, reads GAGVSQSPSNKVTEKGKDVELRCDPISGHTALYWYRQSLGQGLEFLIYFQGNSAPDKSGLPSDRFSAERTGGSVSTLTIQRTQQEDSAVYLCASSLDHGPSYEQYFGPGTRLTVT.